This TCR beta chain is drawn from a study of blood T cell repertoires in COVID-19. Germline loops: CDR1 SGHRS, CDR2 YFSETQ. This CDR3 is 16 amino acids long. Trimming took off 4 bases at V and 3 bases at J, with 17 bases between the two ends. Clinical histories supplied by participants themselves formed the basis of cohort assignment. Original processing notes: Estimation of nucleated cell counts relied on the amplification of reference gene primers. Data came from immunoSEQ multiplex PCR; TCRdb stores just in-frame clones and leaves some out. That table gives V, J and clone size, and the DNA gave D and trimming. Here the sample spans roughly 380,000 clones, 85% to 90% being singletons.

J is TRBJ2-1 and V is TRBV5-1; D may be TRBD2 (6 bases). Material: PBMCs or T cells enriched from blood (not recorded which). This TCR came from a woman in her 30s who had been exposed to COVID-19. The CDR3 coding sequence is TGCGCCAGCAGCCCCCAGGAGGGCCTCCTCTACAATGAGCAGTTCTTC. Encoded protein: CASSPQEGLLYNEQFF.